A single sample gave rise to the 19 T cell receptor beta chains below, sequenced in a study of blood T cells in healthy people across ages. Alongside a J-beta primer mix, a sample-barcoded 5' primer served in a second PCR lasting 7 to 11 cycles. MiXCR, run by TCRdb on the 5' RACE reads, gives a single entry per CDR3 protein. Of around 800,000 distinct CDR3 sequences listed, about 48% are singletons. The sample was blood. All receptors come from a man aged 80 or over in good health.

The chain carries TRBV12-3 or TRBV12-4 and TRBJ1-4; 8 nucleotides agree with TRBD1. The CDR3 totals 15 residues. Trimming at V came to 6 bases and at J to 3 bases, leaving 6 bases not matched to a gene. CDR3 protein: CASRAGGLANEKLFF. The CDR3 DNA follows: TGTGCCAGCAGGGCAGGGGGCTTGGCTAATGAAAAACTGTTTTTT.

This clonotype has just a few counts. This chain joins TRBV6-1 and TRBJ2-1, with 10 bases identical to TRBD2. This CDR3 comprises 15 residues. The germline gives CDR1 MNHNS, CDR2 SASEGT. The junction had 7 bases not matched to a gene; V was cut back by 2 bases and J by 9 bases. In nucleotides, the CDR3 is TGTGCCAGCAGTGAAAGGCTAGCGGGAGAGCCTGAGCAGTTCTTC. It codes for CASSERLAGEPEQFF.

A few counts support this clonotype. The gene calls are TRBV21-1 and TRBJ2-1; the D call of TRBD1 is as the table states it, not checked on the DNA. TRBV21-1 is termed a pseudogene. CDR3 length: 16 residues. The CDR3 nucleotides are TGTGCCAGCAGCCTTGCTAGGGACAGGGGTTCGCATGAGCAGTTCTTC. Translated, it gives CASSLARDRGSHEQFF.

V usage is TRBV6-1 and J usage is TRBJ2-1; 11 nucleotides align to TRBD2. From germline, CDR1 is MNHNS and CDR2 SASEGT. V was clipped by 7 bases and J by 4 bases; unmatched bases: 9. The CDR3 is made up of 16 amino acids. DNA of the CDR3: TGTGCCAGCACCGGGACTAGCGGAGCCAGTTACAATGAGCAGTTCTTC. Residues: CASTGTSGASYNEQFF.

This chain uses TRBV29-1 with TRBJ2-7; 7 bases agree with TRBD2. Germline V gene sequence: CDR1 SQVTM, CDR2 ANQGSEA. There are 15 residues in the CDR3. J lost 2 bases, V lost 5 bases, and 12 bases had no gene match. The CDR3 nucleotides read TGCAGCGTTAGCTTGAATCTAGCGGCAACCTACGAGCAGTACTTC. Translation: CSVSLNLAATYEQYF.

This clonotype has a count of ten or more. The rearrangement joins TRBV4-2 to TRBJ2-3, with 11 bases lining up with TRBD2. The trim removed 4 bases at V and 2 bases at J, leaving 5 bases unmatched. The CDR3 totals 16 residues. Germline CDR1 reads LGHNA; CDR2 reads YNFKEQ. In DNA, the CDR3 is TGTGCCAGCAGCCCACAACTAGCGGGGGACACAGATACGCAGTATTTT. This gives the protein CASSPQLAGDTDTQYF.

The chain couples TRBV20-1 to TRBJ1-2; 9 bases match TRBD1. The CDR3 extends over 13 amino acids. CDR1 DFQATT and CDR2 SNEGSKA come from the germline V gene (reference sequence). V lost 2 bases and J lost 8; bases outside the gene matches: 6. CDR3 in DNA: TGCAGTGCTAGATCACAGGGGGCGTGGGGCTACACCTTC. It specifies CSARSQGAWGYTF.

The chain carries TRBV27 and TRBJ2-5; 7 bases line up with TRBD1. Germline V gene sequence: CDR1 MNHEY, CDR2 SMNVEV (reference sequence). The trim removed 3 bases at V and 5 bases at J, leaving 9 bases unmatched. This CDR3 region has 15 residues. This CDR3 reads CASSFQGQSDETQYF. The CDR3 DNA reads as TGTGCCAGCAGTTTCCAGGGACAGTCGGACGAGACCCAGTACTTC.

V and J are TRBV10-3 and TRBJ2-7, with 12 bases that match TRBD2. V lost 8 bases to trimming and J lost 3 bases; unmatched junction nucleotides: 5. The germline CDR1 and CDR2 sequences are ENHRY and SYGVKD. The CDR3 loop spans 14 amino acids. The CDR3 DNA is TGTGCCATCGGGCCGGGACTAGCGGGCTACGAGCAGTACTTC. The encoded protein is CAIGPGLAGYEQYF.

Only one count was recorded for this clonotype. The CDR3 spells CASSLGTTGELFF. The CDR3 bases are TGTGCCAGCAGTTTAGGGACCACCGGGGAGCTGTTTTTT. The chain joins TRBV28 to TRBJ2-2, with D tentatively TRBD1 or TRBD2 (5 bases each). This CDR3 region has 13 residues. CDR1 is MDHEN, CDR2 SYDVKM, per germline. The V end was cut by 2 bases, the J end by 4 bases, with 5 bases between.

The V and J genes are TRBV15 and TRBJ1-4; D unresolved. The CDR3 sequence is 17 residues long. V shed 3 bases and J shed 4 bases, with 18 bases lying between them. CDR1 is LNHNV, CDR2 YYDKDF, per germline (reference sequence). CDR3 region: CATSRVLLRQFNEKLFF. DNA for the CDR3: TGTGCCACCAGCAGGGTGTTATTGCGGCAGTTTAATGAAAAACTGTTTTTT. Looking up the rest from reference TRBV15 and TRBJ1-4 gives the full variable domain: DAMVIQNPRYQVTQFGKPVTLSCSQTLNHNVMYWYQQKSSQAPKLLFHYYDKDFNNEADTPDNFQSRRPNTSFCFLDIRSPGLGDTAMYLCATSRVLLRQFNEKLFFGSGTQLSVL.

This clonotype has more than one count but fewer than ten. The V gene is TRBV12-3 or TRBV12-4, the J gene TRBJ1-2, with a weak D call TRBD1 (5 bases). This CDR3 is 13 amino acids long. Deletions cut 8 bases from V and 8 bases from J, with 18 bases between. The CDR3: CASAPREFWGYTF. The CDR3 DNA follows: TGTGCCAGCGCCCCCAGGGAGTTTTGGGGCTACACCTTC.

A few counts support this clonotype. The chain uses TRBV13 and TRBJ1-4; a weak D match, TRBD1 (6 bases). With 4 bases removed from V and 5 bases from J, the gap between germline ends came to 14 bases. CDR1 PRHDT and CDR2 FYEKMQ come from the germline V gene (reference sequence). The CDR3 totals 15 residues. The CDR3 DNA reads TGTGCCAGCAGCTGGACCGCGGGGACAAATGAAAAACTGTTTTTT. The encoded protein is CASSWTAGTNEKLFF.

This sequence joins TRBV7-2 and TRBJ2-2, with a tentative D call TRBD2 (5 bases). The CDR3 runs to 14 residues. The V gene's germline CDR1 is SGHTA and CDR2 FQGNSA. Trimming removed 7 bases at V and 8 bases at J, with 17 bases between. As DNA, the CDR3 is TGTGCCAGCAACGCCGGACTTTCCGCGGGGGAGCTGTTTTTT. Its protein product is CASNAGLSAGELFF.

A remark on this clonotype: One end of the junction varies from germline; a read error may be responsible. The chain couples TRBV7-6 to TRBJ2-7, with D perhaps TRBD1 (5 bases). Germline V lookup: CDR1 SGHVS, CDR2 FNYEAQ. The CDR3 length is 15 residues. Written as DNA, the CDR3 is TGTGCCAGCAGCCCGCGACCAGGGCTCTCCTGCGAGCAGTACTTC. This sequence encodes CASSPRPGLSCEQYF.

The chain combines TRBV5-1 with TRBJ2-1; D not certain. Germline V gene lookup returns CDR1 SGHRS and CDR2 YFSETQ. CDR3 size: 15 residues. Trimming left V 5 bases short and J 0 bases short, with 12 bases between. The CDR3 DNA reads as TGCGCCAGCAGTCGAGACTGGAACTCCTACAATGAGCAGTTCTTC. This translates into CASSRDWNSYNEQFF.

This rearrangement joins TRBV5-1 to TRBJ2-5; 8 bases are shared with TRBD1. The CDR3 has 15 residues. Germline CDR1 SGHRS, CDR2 YFSETQ. J was trimmed by 4 bases and V by 0 bases; bases with no gene match: 5. CDR3 amino acids: CASSLEHRGSETQYF. CDR3 bases: TGCGCCAGCAGCTTGGAACACAGGGGGTCAGAGACCCAGTACTTC.

The V gene is TRBV7-8, the J gene TRBJ2-4; 7 bases match TRBD2. Germline loops: CDR1 SGHVS, CDR2 FQNEAQ. There are 13 residues in the CDR3. V was clipped by 1 base and J by 9 bases; unmatched bases: 3. CDR3 sequence: CASSLGLASIQYF. In nucleotides, the CDR3 is TGTGCCAGCAGCTTAGGACTAGCTTCCATTCAGTACTTC.

The J gene is TRBJ2-7, the V gene TRBV3-1; perhaps TRBD1 as D (6 bases). CDR3 length equals 16 residues. Trimming took off 4 bases at V and 2 bases at J, with 18 bases between the two ends. Per germline, CDR1 LGHDT and CDR2 YNNKEL (reference sequence). The CDR3 sequence is CASSRPQGSPPYEQYF. The CDR3 DNA reads as TGTGCCAGCAGCCGACCACAGGGATCCCCTCCCTACGAGCAGTACTTC.